The entry that follows covers one T cell receptor (beta chain) sequence. Antigen unknown. This sample was taken from a study of cytomegalovirus exposure and HLA in healthy donors. The primer mix had 60 Vbeta and 13 Jbeta primers. Sequencing used immunoSEQ multiplex PCR; TCRdb keeps in-frame clones, though not all of them. The table records 70,000 to 95,000 clones, 60% to 85% of them present only once. Findings and caveats of the study: Usually a TCR sequence was rare, but some public TCRs were found in many donors. Overall, around 160 TCR beta chains were annotated as cytomegalovirus-associated. The authors reported that TCR beta sequences could predict HLA-A and HLA-B alleles. These predictions were accurate for most subjects in the first cohort.

The CDR3 runs to 14 residues. Germline trimming cut 7 bases from V and 7 bases from J; bases unmatched to any gene: 7. The V gene's germline CDR1 is SQVTM and CDR2 ANQGSEA. Sequencing was done on a sample of PBMCs. This sequence joins TRBV29-1 and TRBJ2-2; the match to TRBD2 covers 12 bases. This clonotype was obtained from a man aged 35 to 55 in good health and CMV-seronegative. As DNA, the CDR3 is TGCAGCGCACGACTAGCGGGAGTGGACGGGGAGCTGTTTTTT. The encoded protein is CSARLAGVDGELFF.